This entry is about one TCR beta chain. Its matching antigen is unknown. The data belong to a study of OX40 agonist ivuxolimab in advanced cancers. Repertoires were generated with immunoSEQ multiplex PCR, while TCRdb's copy carries only in-frame clones and drops some. The data show 42,000 or so clones, around 89% seen once. Germline V gene data show CDR1 as LNHDA and CDR2 as SQIVND (reference sequence). The CDR3 has 14 amino acids. V was clipped by 0 bases and J by 3 bases, with 8 bases between them. General observations from the study: Some nonresponders additionally presented with little normalized T-cell clonal expansion. Compared with others, partial responders at 0.1-3.0 mg/kg displayed clonal expansion among the lowest. Expanded clones belonging to CD8+ T cells outnumbered, on average, those of CD4+.

The sequencing here drew on CD4+ or CD8+ T cells sorted from blood, taken in a trial of the OX40 agonist ivuxolimab. The sequence was obtained from an adult with an advanced solid tumor such as melanoma, head and neck, liver or kidney cancer. This chain joins TRBV19 and TRBJ1-2; D gene unclear. CDR3 protein: CASSIDLADYGYTF. In DNA form, the CDR3 reads TGTGCCAGTAGTATAGATCTGGCAGACTATGGCTACACCTTC.